Included here is one T cell receptor (beta chain) sequence, with context. What it binds is not known. These data belong to a study of shared clonotypes between healthy human individuals. Study results and caveats: The represented genetic and exposure-history diversity was limited by the small number of donors. Sequencing depth was expected to affect clonotype sharing among donors.

CDR1 and CDR2 (germline): SGHTA, FQGNSA. Trimming removed 5 bases from V and 3 bases from J; junction bases left unmatched: 6. The CDR3 runs to 15 residues. Investigators spread the genomic DNA of each subset evenly over several immunoSEQ plates. With ten immunoSEQ deep assay plates, unsorted PBMC DNA underwent sequencing. The assay was immunoSEQ multiplex PCR, and TCRdb's table has in-frame clones only and misses some. Of fewer than 650,000 clones in the sample, 70% to 80% were seen once. Sequenced sample: PBMCs. The clonotype originates from a middle-aged woman in good health. Some clones in this sample may be carry-over from other donors' samples. V and J are TRBV7-2 and TRBJ1-4, with 7 positions matching TRBD1. CDR3 sequence reads: CASSPTGAANEKLFF. The DNA for the CDR3 is TGTGCCAGCAGCCCCACAGGGGCGGCTAATGAAAAACTGTTTTTT.